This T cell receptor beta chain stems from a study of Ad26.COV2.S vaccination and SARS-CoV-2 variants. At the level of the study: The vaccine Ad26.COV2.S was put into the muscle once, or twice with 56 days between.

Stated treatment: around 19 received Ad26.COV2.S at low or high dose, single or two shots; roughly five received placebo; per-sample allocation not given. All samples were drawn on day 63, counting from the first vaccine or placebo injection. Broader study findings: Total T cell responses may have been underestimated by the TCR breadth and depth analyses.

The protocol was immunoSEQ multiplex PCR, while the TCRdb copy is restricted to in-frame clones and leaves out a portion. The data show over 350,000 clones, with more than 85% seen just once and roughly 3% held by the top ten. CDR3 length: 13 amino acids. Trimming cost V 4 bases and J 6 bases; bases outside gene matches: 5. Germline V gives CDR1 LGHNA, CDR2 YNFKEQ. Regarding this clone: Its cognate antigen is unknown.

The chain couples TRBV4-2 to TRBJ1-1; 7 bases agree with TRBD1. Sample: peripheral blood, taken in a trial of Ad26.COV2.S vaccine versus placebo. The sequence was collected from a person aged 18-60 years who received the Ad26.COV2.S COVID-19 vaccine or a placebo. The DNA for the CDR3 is TGTGCCAGCAGCCCGACAGGGATAGCTGAAGCTTTCTTT. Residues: CASSPTGIAEAFF.